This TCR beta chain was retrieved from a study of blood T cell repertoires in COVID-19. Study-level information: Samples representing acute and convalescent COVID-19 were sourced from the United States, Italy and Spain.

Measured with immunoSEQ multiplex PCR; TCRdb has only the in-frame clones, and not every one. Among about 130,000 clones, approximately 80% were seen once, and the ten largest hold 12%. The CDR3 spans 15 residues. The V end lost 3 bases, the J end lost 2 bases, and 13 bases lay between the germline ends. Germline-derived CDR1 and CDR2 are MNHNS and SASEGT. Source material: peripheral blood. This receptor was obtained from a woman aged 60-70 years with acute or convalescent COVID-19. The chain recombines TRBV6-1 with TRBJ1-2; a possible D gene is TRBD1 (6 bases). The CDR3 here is CASSEGQGRNYGYTF. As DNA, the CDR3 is TGTGCCAGCAGTGAGGGTCAGGGGCGAAACTATGGCTACACCTTC.